These 21 T cell receptor beta chains originate from one sample sequenced in a study of cytotoxic CD8 clonotypes in ibrutinib-treated CLL. Sequencing used immunoSEQ multiplex PCR; TCRdb keeps in-frame clones, though not all of them. The profile shows 150,000 to 200,000 clones, more than 80% of them singletons. This specimen consisted of PBMCs, obtained after 24 months of ibrutinib treatment. The receptors shown here come from a human donor with chronic lymphocytic leukemia.

The sample holds one count of this clone. The chain employs TRBV7-2 and TRBJ2-3; 7 nucleotides align to TRBD1. Germline V gene sequence: CDR1 SGHTA, CDR2 FQGNSA. The CDR3 contains 14 residues. Trimming took 5 bases from V and 2 from J; bases not matched to a gene: 4. For the CDR3, the DNA is TGTGCCAGCAGCCGGGGACAGCACACAGATACGCAGTATTTT. Protein sequence: CASSRGQHTDTQYF.

This chain uses TRBV30 with TRBJ2-7; 8 bases align to TRBD2. J lost 3 bases, V lost 3 bases, and 10 bases had no gene match. Germline V gene data show CDR1 as GTSNPN and CDR2 as SVGIG (reference sequence). There are 15 residues in the CDR3. The CDR3: CAWRKKRREVYEQYF. The CDR3 DNA reads TGTGCCTGGAGGAAAAAACGGCGGGAGGTCTACGAGCAGTACTTC.

This clone was observed a handful of times. The rearrangement links TRBV4-2 to TRBJ2-1, with 12 bases identical to TRBD2. Losses at the gene ends were 1 base for V and 0 bases for J; bases not matched to a gene: 7. The V gene's germline CDR1 is LGHNA and CDR2 YNFKEQ. The CDR3 is 19 residues long. CDR3 amino acids: CASSQGGLAGMSSYNEQFF. DNA of the CDR3: TGTGCCAGCAGCCAAGGAGGACTAGCGGGGATGAGCTCCTACAATGAGCAGTTCTTC.

The chain has TRBV27 and TRBJ1-1; a weak D match, TRBD1 (6 bases). Germline loops: CDR1 MNHEY, CDR2 SMNVEV (reference sequence). This CDR3 is built from 14 residues. Trimming removed 4 bases at V and 1 base at J, with 10 bases between. The CDR3 DNA is TGTGCCAGCAGTTCAACGGACAGGAACACTGAAGCTTTCTTT. Residues: CASSSTDRNTEAFF.

DNA of the CDR3: TGTGCCAGCAGCTTGGCCCGGGGCAGGCCCACAGATACGCAGTATTTT. As protein: CASSLARGRPTDTQYF. The genes are TRBV5-6 and TRBJ2-3; D may be TRBD1 or TRBD2 (5 bases each). Per germline, CDR1 SGHDT and CDR2 YYEEEE. CDR3 length: 16 amino acids. V lost 0 bases and J 2 bases, leaving 13 bases between the germline ends.

This clone was recorded once. The genes are TRBV6-6 and TRBJ2-5, with D uncertain. The CDR3 consists of 14 residues. The germline V gene encodes CDR1 MNHNY and CDR2 SVGAGI (reference sequence). V lost 2 bases, J lost 7 bases, and 14 bases lay in between. The CDR3 reads CASSYDFTMGTQYF. DNA of the CDR3: TGTGCCAGCAGTTACGATTTTACAATGGGGACCCAGTACTTC.

This clone has only one observation. The V and J genes are TRBV5-1 and TRBJ2-7, with D possibly matching TRBD2 (6 bases). Germline assignment: CDR1 SGHRS and CDR2 YFSETQ. Trimming took off 4 bases at V and 4 bases at J, with 21 bases between the two ends. CDR3 size: 16 residues. CDR3 in DNA: TGCGCCAGCAGCCCTCTGACTAGTTCGTCAATTTACGAGCAGTACTTC. Amino acids: CASSPLTSSSIYEQYF. The variable domain in full, completed from reference TRBV5-1 and TRBJ2-7, reads KAGVTQTPRYLIKTRGQQVTLSCSPISGHRSVSWYQQTPGQGLQFLFEYFSETQRNKGNFPGRFSGRQFSNSRSEMNVSTLELGDSALYLCASSPLTSSSIYEQYFGPGTRLTVT.

The V and J genes are TRBV5-1 and TRBJ1-5; 7 nucleotides match TRBD1. The germline V gene encodes CDR1 SGHRS and CDR2 YFSETQ. V dropped 4 bases and J dropped 8; count of bases not matched to a gene: 6. The length of the CDR3 is 13 residues. CDR3 bases: TGCGCCAGCAGCGGACAGGTTTGGAAGCCCCAGCATTTT. This translates into CASSGQVWKPQHF.

The gene calls are TRBV5-1 and TRBJ1-1; D uncertain. V lost 0 bases to trimming and J lost 8 bases, with 11 bases between them. The CDR3 is 13 amino acids. Germline CDR1 is SGHRS and CDR2 is YFSETQ. CDR3 region: CASSLAGAIEAFF. Written as DNA, the CDR3 is TGCGCCAGCAGCTTGGCCGGAGCAATAGAAGCTTTCTTT.

The chain uses TRBV15 and TRBJ2-1; TRBD2 might be the D (5 bases). Trimming took off 0 bases at V and 8 bases at J, with 23 bases between the two ends. This CDR3 has 18 amino acids. Germline lookup yields CDR1 LNHNV and CDR2 YYDKDF (reference sequence). The CDR3 sequence is CATSRDGLPGGGGDEQFF. CDR3 coding DNA: TGTGCCACCAGCAGAGATGGTCTGCCTGGTGGCGGAGGCGATGAGCAGTTCTTC.

V and J are TRBV18 and TRBJ2-5, with D possibly being TRBD1 (6 bases). The V end lost 6 bases, the J end lost 0 bases, and 11 bases lay between the germline ends. The CDR3 consists of 14 residues. The V gene's germline CDR1 is KGHSH and CDR2 LQKENI. DNA for the CDR3: TGTGCCAGCTCGGCGTACAGGGACCAAGAGACCCAGTACTTC. Translation: CASSAYRDQETQYF.

The rearrangement joins TRBV19 to TRBJ2-7; TRBD2 matches at 9 bases. With V trimmed by 6 bases and J by 6 bases, 6 bases remained unmatched. The V gene's germline CDR1 is LNHDA and CDR2 SQIVND (reference sequence). The CDR3 totals 13 residues. CDR3 region: CASSWREGTEQYF. The CDR3 DNA follows: TGTGCCAGTAGCTGGCGGGAGGGCACCGAGCAGTACTTC.

Here the CDR3 reads CASSAGQGSGELFF. CDR3 coding DNA: TGTGCCAGCAGCGCGGGACAGGGGTCCGGGGAGCTGTTTTTT. The rearrangement uses TRBV9 and TRBJ2-2; 10 nucleotides line up with TRBD1. Per the germline V gene, CDR1 is SGDLS and CDR2 is YYNGEE. The ends lost 3 bases at V and 6 bases at J; junction bases unmatched: 2. The CDR3 loop spans 14 amino acids.

This chain joins TRBV7-2 and TRBJ2-7; D gene ambiguous. The germline gives CDR1 SGHTA, CDR2 FQGNSA. The CDR3 spans 13 residues. The V and J ends lost 1 base and 2 bases respectively, with 6 bases between them. CDR3 DNA: TGTGCCAGCAGCTTAGGGGGTCCCTACGAGCAGTACTTC. Protein product: CASSLGGPYEQYF.

This clone was recorded once. The V gene is TRBV11-2, the J gene TRBJ1-4; D possibly corresponds to TRBD1 (6 bases). Trimming took off 2 bases at V and 7 bases at J, with 14 bases between the two ends. Germline values: CDR1 SGHAT, CDR2 FQNNGV. This CDR3 region has 15 residues. In DNA form, the CDR3 reads TGTGCCAGCAGCTTAACCCAGGGGTCTGGTGAAAAACTGTTTTTT. Amino acid sequence: CASSLTQGSGEKLFF.

The chain uses TRBV19 and TRBJ2-3; D unresolved. The CDR3 length is 15 residues. Trimming removed 4 bases at V and 5 bases at J, with 16 bases between. Germline CDR1 reads LNHDA; CDR2 reads SQIVND (reference sequence). This CDR3 is CASSTTSRGEDTQYF. DNA for the CDR3: TGTGCCAGTAGTACCACATCCCGAGGAGAAGATACGCAGTATTTT. The full variable domain, rest sourced from reference TRBV19 and TRBJ2-3, is DGGITQSPKYLFRKEGQNVTLSCEQNLNHDAMYWYRQDPGQGLRLIYYSQIVNDFQKGDIAEGYSVSREKKESFPLTVTSAQKNPTAFYLCASSTTSRGEDTQYFGPGTRLTVL.

This chain uses TRBV15 with TRBJ2-1; 7 nucleotides match TRBD1. In germline, CDR1 is LNHNV, CDR2 YYDKDF (reference sequence). The V gene end was trimmed by 2 bases and the J gene end by 0 bases; junction bases not matched to a gene: 13. There are 19 residues in the CDR3. CDR3 in amino acids: CATSRNWGNRGNSYNEQFF. DNA of the CDR3: TGTGCCACCAGCAGAAACTGGGGGAACAGGGGCAACTCCTACAATGAGCAGTTCTTC.

The chain joins TRBV2 to TRBJ2-1, with 7 bases aligning to TRBD1. Germline CDR1 is SNHLY and CDR2 is FYNNEI. The V and J ends lost 7 bases and 5 bases, in that order; junction bases with no gene match: 11. The CDR3 covers 15 residues. In nucleotides, the CDR3 is TGTGCCAGCACCCCGACAGGGAAAAATAACAATGAGCAGTTCTTC. Its translation: CASTPTGKNNNEQFF.

The chain employs TRBV4-3 and TRBJ2-2; 13 nucleotides agree with TRBD2. This CDR3 has 20 amino acids. Trimming removed 3 bases from V and 7 bases from J; junction bases left unmatched: 17. Germline CDR1 LGHNA, CDR2 YSLEER. The CDR3 DNA follows: TGCGCCAGCAGCCATCCTTGGACTAGCGGGAGCACTACCAAGGGCGGGGAGCTGTTTTTT. It is translated as CASSHPWTSGSTTKGGELFF.

V and J are TRBV27 and TRBJ1-1, with a weak D call TRBD1 (5 bases). This CDR3 has 17 residues. Trimming stripped 5 bases from V and 0 bases from J, with 19 bases between. Germline lookup yields CDR1 MNHEY and CDR2 SMNVEV (reference sequence). CDR3 sequence reads: CASSTNPGYTMNTEAFF. The DNA of the CDR3 is TGTGCCAGCAGTACAAACCCAGGGTATACCATGAACACTGAAGCTTTCTTT.

This sequence joins TRBV11-1 and TRBJ2-1, with D unclear. Germline CDR1 SGHAT, CDR2 FQDESV (reference sequence). The length of the CDR3 is 13 residues. With 5 bases removed from V and 6 bases from J, the gap between germline ends came to 11 bases. The CDR3 DNA follows: TGTGCCAGCAGCCCCGGCCGTAGCAATGAGCAGTTCTTC. Residues: CASSPGRSNEQFF.